Listed below are T cell receptor beta chains from one sample, sequenced in a study of beta chain features in type 1 diabetes. TCRdb's table, derived via immunoSEQ multiplex PCR, lists solely in-frame clones and lacks some. The table shows around 250,000 clones, with roughly 70% occurring only once. Material: naive CD4+ T cells from blood. These receptors were obtained from a man younger than 40 in good health. CDR3s include the opening cysteine and the closing phenylalanine or tryptophan. A D gene is named only where the DNA matches it firmly. A clone size is listed for some rows: how often the clone was seen (once, few, many), or a class if it is expanded.

J | size | V | D | CDR3 | DNA
TRBJ2-5 | NA | TRBV7-2 | NA | CASRPRGGPGAQYF | TGTGCCAGCAGACCAAGGGGCGGACCCGGGGCCCAGTACTTC
TRBJ2-7 | NA | TRBV13 | TRBD2 | CASSLGLADEQYF | TGTGCCAGCAGCCTGGGACTAGCGGATGAGCAGTACTTC
TRBJ2-3 | NA | TRBV6-5 | NA | CASSTGDTQYF | TGTGCCAGCAGTACGGGAGATACGCAGTATTTT
TRBJ2-5 | NA | TRBV30 | TRBD2 | CAWTIAGGSQETQYF | TGTGCCTGGACGATAGCGGGAGGGAGTCAAGAGACCCAGTACTTC
TRBJ2-1 | NA | TRBV11-2 | NA | CASSLGRGYGEQFF | TGTGCCAGCAGCTTAGGTAGGGGGTATGGTGAGCAGTTCTTC
TRBJ2-1 | NA | TRBV10-3 | NA | CAISESAVRNEQFF | TGTGCCATCAGTGAGTCAGCAGTTAGAAATGAGCAGTTCTTC
TRBJ1-1 | few | TRBV30 | TRBD1 | CAWGQGLGEAFF | TGTGCCTGGGGACAGGGCCTCGGGGAAGCTTTCTTT
TRBJ2-1 | few | TRBV14 | NA | CASSPPGWRAYNEQFF | TGTGCCAGCAGCCCCCCGGGGTGGCGGGCCTACAATGAGCAGTTCTTC
TRBJ2-7 | NA | TRBV18 | NA | CASSPPGNPGSPEQYF | TGTGCCAGCTCACCACCGGGCAACCCAGGGAGTCCCGAGCAGTACTTC
TRBJ1-2 | NA | TRBV29-1 | NA | CSASSGYGYTF | TGCAGCGCCTCATCTGGCTATGGCTACACCTTC
TRBJ2-3 | NA | TRBV29-1 | NA | CSVEEGVGFGDTQYF | TGCAGCGTTGAAGAGGGCGTCGGGTTCGGGGATACGCAGTATTTT
TRBJ2-1 | NA | TRBV15 | TRBD2 | CATSRAPRGLAANEQFF | TGTGCCACCAGCAGAGCCCCTCGGGGACTAGCGGCCAATGAGCAGTTCTTC
TRBJ2-1 | NA | TRBV15 | NA | CATSTHNEQFF | TGTGCCACCAGCACCCACAATGAGCAGTTCTTC
TRBJ2-5 | NA | TRBV28 | NA | CASSLRPPETQYF | TGTGCCAGCAGTTTGAGGCCTCCGGAGACCCAGTACTTC
TRBJ2-1 | NA | TRBV4-1 | TRBD2 | CASRGSGSYNEQFF | TGCGCCAGCAGGGGTAGCGGGTCTTACAATGAGCAGTTCTTC
TRBJ2-5 | NA | TRBV27 | NA | CASSPTRGAQYF | TGTGCCAGCAGTCCCACCCGAGGGGCCCAGTACTTC
TRBJ2-7 | few | TRBV5-1 | TRBD2 | CASSLGLAKSYEQYF | TGCGCCAGCAGCTTGGGACTAGCGAAATCCTACGAGCAGTACTTC
TRBJ2-3 | NA | TRBV7-2 | NA | CASSSPPGWAGDTQYF | TGTGCCAGCAGCTCCCCCCCGGGTTGGGCGGGAGATACGCAGTATTTT
TRBJ2-1 | NA | TRBV25-1 | TRBD2 | CASSFAGGYNEQFF | TGTGCCAGCTCCTTTGCGGGAGGTTACAATGAGCAGTTCTTC
TRBJ2-7 | once | TRBV10-2 | NA | CASSSPGQDYEQYF | TGCGCCAGCAGTTCTCCAGGACAAGACTACGAGCAGTACTTC
TRBJ2-7 | NA | TRBV9 | TRBD2 | CASSVGSGSYEQYF | TGTGCCAGCAGCGTGGGTAGCGGGAGCTACGAGCAGTACTTC
TRBJ2-7 | NA | TRBV7-9 | TRBD2 | CASSPGGTRAYEQYF | TGTGCCAGCAGCCCGGGGGGGACTAGAGCCTACGAGCAGTACTTC
TRBJ2-5 | NA | TRBV29-1 | NA | CSVPGVAHGTQYF | TGCAGCGTTCCAGGGGTAGCCCACGGGACCCAGTACTTC
TRBJ2-3 | few | TRBV29-1 | TRBD2 | CSALGLATDTQYF | TGCAGCGCCCTGGGACTAGCCACAGATACGCAGTATTTT
TRBJ2-1 | NA | TRBV29-1 | TRBD2 | CSGCGLAVPNEQFF | TGCAGCGGATGCGGACTAGCGGTTCCTAATGAGCAGTTCTTC
TRBJ2-1 | NA | TRBV30 | TRBD2 | CAWSVQRTSGPWGDEQFF | TGTGCCTGGAGTGTACAAAGGACTAGCGGGCCCTGGGGGGATGAGCAGTTCTTC
TRBJ1-1 | NA | TRBV29-1 | NA | CSVAGLSNTEAFF | TGCAGCGTCGCAGGACTCTCGAACACTGAAGCTTTCTTT
TRBJ2-1 | NA | TRBV28 | TRBD2 | CASSFTSGTYNEQFF | TGTGCCAGCAGTTTTACTAGCGGCACTTACAATGAGCAGTTCTTC
TRBJ2-1 | NA | TRBV2 | TRBD2 | CASSMTSGHNEQFF | TGTGCCAGCAGTATGACTAGCGGCCACAATGAGCAGTTCTTC
TRBJ2-3 | NA | TRBV5-8 | TRBD1 | CASSFRQGSTDTQYF | TGTGCCAGCAGCTTCCGACAGGGAAGCACAGATACGCAGTATTTT
TRBJ1-1 | NA | TRBV29-1 | NA | CSVAGTMNTEAFF | TGCAGCGTGGCGGGAACGATGAACACTGAAGCTTTCTTT
TRBJ2-1 | NA | TRBV20-1 | NA | CSATREEQFF | TGCAGTGCCACCCGGGAGGAGCAGTTCTTC
TRBJ1-2 | NA | TRBV25-1 | NA | CASSRGGIWTNYGYTF | TGTGCCAGCTCGAGGGGAGGGATCTGGACTAACTATGGCTACACCTTC
TRBJ2-3 | NA | TRBV29-1 | TRBD2 | CSVERETDTQYF | TGCAGCGTGGAGCGGGAGACAGATACGCAGTATTTT
TRBJ1-2 | few | TRBV30 | TRBD1 | CAWSSGGNYGYTF | TGTGCCTGGAGTTCAGGGGGGAACTACGGCTACACCTTC
TRBJ1-2 | once | TRBV29-1 | NA | CSVGTGTTRYGYTF | TGCAGCGTAGGAACCGGGACAACCCGCTATGGCTACACCTTC
TRBJ2-3 | NA | TRBV7-9 | NA | CASSLTPSTDTQYF | TGTGCCAGCAGCTTGACACCTAGCACAGATACGCAGTATTTT
TRBJ2-7 | NA | TRBV7-2 | NA | CASSPYVGDPAYEQYF | TGTGCCAGCAGCCCCTATGTGGGGGACCCCGCCTACGAGCAGTACTTC
TRBJ1-1 | NA | TRBV28 | NA | CASRGIRNTEAFF | TGTGCCAGCAGGGGAATCAGGAACACTGAAGCTTTCTTT
TRBJ2-1 | NA | TRBV9 | TRBD1 | CASSVRAGTGGNEQFF | TGTGCCAGCAGCGTAAGGGCTGGGACAGGGGGCAATGAGCAGTTCTTC
TRBJ1-2 | NA | TRBV30 | TRBD1 | CAWSGDRGKGYTF | TGTGCCTGGAGTGGAGACAGGGGGAAGGGCTACACCTTC
TRBJ2-7 | NA | TRBV30 | TRBD1 | CAWTPGQLYEQYF | TGTGCCTGGACCCCGGGACAGCTCTACGAGCAGTACTTC
TRBJ2-1 | NA | TRBV7-2 | TRBD2 | CASSFGAGTKFKTTEQFF | TGTGCCAGCAGCTTTGGGGCCGGGACTAAGTTCAAAACCACCGAGCAGTTCTTC
TRBJ2-5 | few | TRBV5-1 | NA | CASSHAGRVEETQYF | TGCGCCAGCAGCCACGCGGGACGGGTGGAAGAGACCCAGTACTTC
TRBJ1-1 | NA | TRBV30 | NA | CAWSVERRDTEAFF | TGTGCCTGGAGTGTCGAGCGAAGGGACACTGAAGCTTTCTTT
TRBJ2-1 | NA | TRBV5-1 | TRBD2 | CASSLISGDNEQFF | TGCGCCAGCAGCTTGATTAGCGGGGACAATGAGCAGTTCTTC
TRBJ2-7 | NA | TRBV30 | TRBD1 | CAWKGDRNYGEQYF | TGTGCCTGGAAGGGGGACAGAAATTATGGAGAGCAGTACTTC
TRBJ2-1 | NA | TRBV29-1 | TRBD1 | CSVPGGSYNEQFF | TGCAGCGTCCCAGGGGGCTCCTACAATGAGCAGTTCTTC
TRBJ2-3 | NA | TRBV30 | NA | CAWSSRGTDTQYF | TGTGCCTGGAGTTCTCGGGGAACAGATACGCAGTATTTT
TRBJ2-3 | few | TRBV10-3 | NA | CAIGGSTDTQYF | TGTGCCATCGGGGGAAGCACAGATACGCAGTATTTT
TRBJ2-2 | NA | TRBV30 | NA | CAWSVARSTGELFF | TGTGCCTGGAGTGTGGCGCGTAGCACCGGGGAGCTGTTTTTT
TRBJ2-1 | NA | TRBV2 | NA | CASSEALVGYNEQFF | TGTGCCAGCAGTGAAGCGCTTGTCGGCTACAATGAGCAGTTCTTC
TRBJ1-1 | NA | TRBV29-1 | NA | CSSGGVNTEAFF | TGCAGCTCGGGCGGGGTAAACACTGAAGCTTTCTTT
TRBJ1-1 | NA | TRBV20-1 | NA | CSASPNTEAFF | TGCAGTGCTTCACCGAACACTGAAGCTTTCTTT
TRBJ2-1 | few | TRBV29-1 | NA | CSVETGSYNEQFF | TGCAGCGTTGAGACGGGTTCCTACAATGAGCAGTTCTTC
TRBJ2-3 | NA | TRBV14 | TRBD2 | CASSPGDYSLDTQYF | TGTGCCAGCAGCCCTGGGGACTACAGTTTGGATACGCAGTATTTT
TRBJ2-7 | NA | TRBV7-6 | NA | CASSRDGNYEQYF | TGTGCCAGCAGCCGGGACGGGAATTACGAGCAGTACTTC
TRBJ2-5 | NA | TRBV4-1 | NA | CASSPLESSETQYF | TGCGCCAGCAGCCCACTCGAGAGCAGCGAGACCCAGTACTTC